This T cell receptor beta chain was sequenced in a study of cytomegalovirus exposure and HLA in healthy donors. Study-wide results and limits: Cytomegalovirus-associated status was assigned to more than 150 TCR beta chains. The study reported that TCR beta sequences accurately predicted HLA-A and HLA-B alleles in most subjects.

Points on this clone: Its antigen is unidentified.

Germline lookup yields CDR1 MDHEN and CDR2 SYDVKM. The CDR3 spans 15 residues. V lost 5 bases and J lost 7; bases outside the gene matches: 13. The PCR had 60 Vbeta and 13 Jbeta primers. TCRdb's copy holds only in-frame clones and misses some; the assay was immunoSEQ multiplex PCR. The listing contains some 39,000 clones. This clonotype originated in a man aged 25 to 40 in good health and CMV-seronegative. Sequences were obtained from PBMCs. The chain has TRBV28 and TRBJ1-1; 7 nucleotides align to TRBD1. The CDR3 is CASSSDRAIEIEAFF. The CDR3 bases are TGTGCCAGCAGTAGTGACAGGGCCATAGAAATTGAAGCTTTCTTT.